This T cell receptor (beta chain) was obtained from a study of blood T cell repertoires in COVID-19. Study-wide context: From the United States, Italy and Spain came samples of acute and convalescent COVID-19.

In the study's own analysis: For nucleated cells, counts were estimated from reference gene primer amplification. TCRdb's table, derived via immunoSEQ multiplex PCR, lists solely in-frame clones and lacks some. D and trimming were read from the DNA, whereas the V and J calls and clone size are those reported in that table. The data hold fewer than 350,000 clones, with around nine tenths observed a single time. The germline V gene has CDR1 SGDLS and CDR2 YYNGEE. There are 15 residues in the CDR3. Deletions cut 1 base from V and 5 bases from J, with 15 bases between. The source material was peripheral blood. The rearrangement joins TRBV9 to TRBJ1-1, with D unclear. The source is a middle-aged man with active or convalescent COVID-19. CDR3 loop: CASSVFPSLGTEAFF. The CDR3 nucleotides are TGTGCCAGCAGCGTATTCCCTAGTCTCGGGACTGAAGCTTTCTTT.